These 30 T cell receptor beta chains originate from one sample sequenced in a study of TIL therapy for anti-PD-1-resistant metastatic lung cancer. The libraries were made with immunoSEQ v3. Profiled with immunoSEQ multiplex PCR; TCRdb holds only in-frame clones, not every one. The profile shows approximately 15,000 clones, more than 75% of them singletons. Time point indicated: pre-treatment sample, taken before nivolumab and TIL therapy. Specimen: blood, collected at baseline. These receptors came from a person aged 30 to 80 with non-small cell lung cancer.

The chain combines TRBV11-3 with TRBJ2-5; D gene unclear. The CDR3 consists of 12 residues. The V gene's germline CDR1 is SGHNT and CDR2 YENEEA. V was clipped by 5 bases and J by 5 bases, with 9 bases between them. CDR3 sequence (DNA): TGTGCCAGCAGCCCCTCGGCGGAGACCCAGTACTTC. Translating gives CASSPSAETQYF.

This clone was recorded only once. The gene calls are TRBV4-3 and TRBJ2-1; 10 nucleotides match TRBD2. The V gene end was trimmed by 2 bases and the J gene end by 9 bases; junction bases not matched to a gene: 10. The CDR3 runs 16 residues. Germline CDR1 LGHNA, CDR2 YSLEER. The CDR3 coding sequence is TGCGCCAGCAGCCAATGGACAGCGGGGGGGCCTAGTGAGCAGTTCTTC. It codes for CASSQWTAGGPSEQFF.

This sequence joins TRBV7-2 and TRBJ1-6; D ambiguous. The germline V gene encodes CDR1 SGHTA and CDR2 FQGNSA. The CDR3 is made up of 14 amino acids. V dropped 1 base and J dropped 8 bases, with 9 bases sitting between them. CDR3 region: CASSLGGSDSPLHF. CDR3 coding DNA: TGTGCCAGCAGCTTAGGGGGATCCGATTCACCCCTCCACTTT.

This clone has more than one count but fewer than ten. V usage is TRBV30 and J usage is TRBJ1-1; 7 nucleotides align to TRBD1. The V gene's germline CDR1 is GTSNPN and CDR2 SVGIG (reference sequence). V lost 4 bases and J lost 2; bases outside the gene matches: 10. The CDR3 sequence is 15 residues long. The CDR3 here is CAWMGYRGVNTEAFF. CDR3 nucleotides: TGTGCCTGGATGGGGTACAGGGGAGTTAACACTGAAGCTTTCTTT.

V is TRBV9 and J is TRBJ2-1, with TRBD2 as a possible D gene (5 bases). The CDR3 sequence is 15 residues long. Germline V gene lookup returns CDR1 SGDLS and CDR2 YYNGEE. Trimming took off 0 bases at V and 3 bases at J, with 10 bases between the two ends. The CDR3 DNA sequence: TGTGCCAGCAGCGTAGCGGCGGGCAACTACAATGAGCAGTTCTTC. Translated: CASSVAAGNYNEQFF.

The chain has TRBV5-3 and TRBJ2-7; 8 bases line up with TRBD2. TRBV5-3 is identified as an open reading frame with a role that is uncertain. The CDR3 runs 15 residues. Trimming cost V 4 bases and J 9 bases; bases outside gene matches: 15. The CDR3 DNA follows: TGTGCCAGAAGCCGGATCCGCGGGGCGGGAGGCCGGCAGTACGTC. It encodes CARSRIRGAGGRQYV.

This sequence joins TRBV4-2 and TRBJ2-3; 15 bases match TRBD2. The germline V gene encodes CDR1 LGHNA and CDR2 YNFKEQ. With V trimmed by 4 bases and J by 5 bases, 10 bases remained unmatched. CDR3 length: 18 residues. The CDR3 reads CASSRRPGLAGGGDTQYF. The CDR3 coding sequence is TGTGCCAGCAGCCGGCGTCCGGGACTAGCGGGAGGTGGAGATACGCAGTATTTT.

The chain employs TRBV10-3 and TRBJ1-5; the D is unclear. The CDR3 is 13 residues long. Germline CDR1 reads ENHRY; CDR2 reads SYGVKD. With 4 bases removed from V and 5 bases from J, the gap between germline ends came to 9 bases. CDR3 nucleotides: TGTGCCATCAGTGGCGAGAGCCATCAGCCCCAGCATTTT. It is translated as CAISGESHQPQHF.

This rearrangement joins TRBV10-1 to TRBJ2-2; D gene unclear. CDR1 is WNHNN, CDR2 SYGVQD, per germline (reference sequence). V was cut by 4 bases and J by 8 bases, with 17 bases left in between. The CDR3 runs 15 residues. The CDR3 here is CASSGVGRVLGELFF. CDR3 nucleotide sequence: TGCGCCAGCAGTGGGGTGGGCCGGGTCCTGGGGGAGCTGTTTTTT.

The gene calls are TRBV5-5 and TRBJ1-1, with 9 bases matching TRBD1. Germline loops: CDR1 SGHKS, CDR2 YYEKEE (reference sequence). The V and J ends lost 4 bases and 2 bases, in that order; junction bases with no gene match: 12. The CDR3 has 17 amino acids. The CDR3 loop is CASSHEPGQGQNTEAFF. The CDR3 DNA reads TGTGCCAGCAGCCACGAACCGGGACAGGGACAAAACACTGAAGCTTTCTTT.

This chain uses TRBV29-1 with TRBJ1-1, with D tentatively TRBD1 (5 bases). V was clipped by 6 bases and J by 6 bases, with 11 bases between them. The CDR3 has 11 residues. The V gene's germline CDR1 is SQVTM and CDR2 ANQGSEA. The CDR3 DNA follows: TGCAGCGTGGTGGGGGGGTCTGAAGCTTTCTTT. Protein sequence: CSVVGGSEAFF.

The chain couples TRBV6-5 to TRBJ1-2; weak D call: TRBD1 (5 bases). CDR3 size: 14 residues. V was pared by 7 bases and J by 5 bases, with 17 bases between. Germline assignment: CDR1 MNHEY and CDR2 SVGAGI. CDR3 sequence: CASKTGRGGYGYTF. The CDR3 DNA follows: TGTGCCAGCAAGACGGGGAGGGGAGGGTATGGCTACACCTTC.

The rearrangement joins TRBV7-9 to TRBJ2-3; 11 nucleotides agree with TRBD2. The CDR3 is made up of 16 amino acids. The trim removed 6 bases at V and 2 bases at J, leaving 7 bases unmatched. Germline assignment: CDR1 SEHNR and CDR2 FQNEAQ (reference sequence). The CDR3 DNA reads as TGTGCCAGCAGTTACTCGACTAGCGGGGCCACAGATACGCAGTATTTT. Encoded protein: CASSYSTSGATDTQYF.

The rearrangement uses TRBV7-3 and TRBJ2-1, with D uncertain. The germline V gene has CDR1 SGHTA and CDR2 FQGTGA. V lost 2 bases to trimming and J lost 6 bases, with 5 bases between them. This CDR3 region has 12 residues. CDR3 amino acids: CASSLGTNEQFF. In DNA form, the CDR3 reads TGTGCCAGCAGCTTAGGCACCAATGAGCAGTTCTTC.

This rearrangement joins TRBV4-2 to TRBJ2-1; 12 positions match TRBD2. Germline V gives CDR1 LGHNA, CDR2 YNFKEQ. V lost 2 bases, J lost 8 bases, and 10 bases stayed unmatched. The CDR3 is 17 residues long. The CDR3 DNA is TGTGCCAGCAGCCAAACCCCTAGCGGGGGGGCCATAGATGAGCAGTTCTTC. Protein sequence: CASSQTPSGGAIDEQFF.

The CDR3, as DNA: TGTGCCAACACGGGGCAGCCCGGGGCTAATGAAAAACTGTTTTTT. Residues: CANTGQPGANEKLFF. The V and J genes are TRBV27 and TRBJ1-4; the D gene is possibly TRBD1 (5 bases). The germline gives CDR1 MNHEY, CDR2 SMNVEV (reference sequence). V was pared by 10 bases and J by 3 bases, with 18 bases between. The CDR3 consists of 15 residues.

CDR3 in amino acids: CASSEHRETQYF. In DNA, the CDR3 is TGTGCCAGCAGCGAACATAGAGAGACCCAGTACTTC. The chain employs TRBV2 and TRBJ2-5; D gene uncertain. The CDR3 has 12 amino acids. Germline V CDR1 and CDR2: SNHLY, FYNNEI. Trimming took 6 bases from V and 4 from J, leaving 9 bases between them. The entire variable domain, with the rest obtained from reference TRBV2 and TRBJ2-5, is as follows: EPEVTQTPSHQVTQMGQEVILRCVPISNHLYFYWYRQILGQKVEFLVSFYNNEISEKSEIFDDQFSVERPDGSNFTLKIRSTKLEDSAMYFCASSEHRETQYFGPGTRLLVL.

The chain couples TRBV28 to TRBJ1-5, with a tentative D call TRBD1 (6 bases). Germline V gene data show CDR1 as MDHEN and CDR2 as SYDVKM. The V end lost 8 bases, the J end lost 4 bases, and 18 bases lay between the germline ends. The CDR3 has 15 amino acids. The CDR3 DNA reads TGTGCCAGCGCTGTGTACAGGGTCGGGAATCAGCCCCAGCATTTT. Amino acids: CASAVYRVGNQPQHF.

The rearrangement joins TRBV2 to TRBJ2-1; D might be TRBD1 or TRBD2, each matching 5 bases. CDR1 SNHLY and CDR2 FYNNEI come from the germline V gene. The V end lost 4 bases, the J end lost 9 bases, and 13 bases lay between the germline ends. This CDR3 region has 13 residues. CDR3 protein: CASSGGGPVEQFF. The CDR3 bases are TGTGCCAGCAGTGGGGGCGGGCCCGTTGAGCAGTTCTTC.

The chain has TRBV5-5 and TRBJ2-1; TRBD2 is a possible D gene (6 bases). The CDR3 runs to 17 residues. CDR1 SGHKS and CDR2 YYEKEE come from the germline V gene (reference sequence). Trimming removed 0 bases from V and 0 bases from J, with 13 bases in between. The CDR3 sequence is CASSLDEGLPSYNEQFF. The DNA for the CDR3 is TGTGCCAGCAGCTTGGACGAGGGACTGCCCTCCTACAATGAGCAGTTCTTC.

The chain couples TRBV7-2 to TRBJ2-7; D perhaps matches TRBD2 (8 bases). Germline V gene data show CDR1 as SGHTA and CDR2 as FQGNSA. Trimming left V 5 bases short and J 3 bases short, with 20 bases between. The CDR3 contains 16 residues. CDR3 in amino acids: CASSPGGTRGLYEQYV. DNA of the CDR3: TGTGCCAGCAGCCCCGGGGGGACTAGGGGGCTCTACGAGCAGTACGTC.

V gene TRBV7-9 combines with J gene TRBJ1-5; perhaps TRBD1 as D (5 bases). This CDR3 has 14 amino acids. Germline CDR1 SEHNR, CDR2 FQNEAQ (reference sequence). Trimming shortened V by 2 bases and J by 1 base, and 6 bases separated the two germline ends. The CDR3 here is CASSLQGSNQPQHF. The CDR3 bases are TGTGCCAGCAGCTTACAGGGAAGCAATCAGCCCCAGCATTTT.

The J gene is TRBJ2-4, the V gene TRBV7-6; D is possibly TRBD1 (5 bases). Trimming removed 1 base at V and 3 bases at J, with 16 bases between. CDR3 length: 17 amino acids. The germline V gene has CDR1 SGHVS and CDR2 FNYEAQ. CDR3 amino acids: CASSLEPPQGVKNIQYF. The CDR3 region has the DNA TGTGCCAGCAGCTTAGAACCCCCCCAGGGCGTCAAAAACATTCAGTACTTC.

The genes are TRBV10-3 and TRBJ2-7; D not resolved. This CDR3 comprises 13 residues. Looked up from germline, CDR1 is ENHRY and CDR2 is SYGVKD. Trimming stripped 6 bases from V and 0 bases from J, with 9 bases between. The CDR3, as DNA: TGTGCCATCAGCCCAGTAAGCTCCTACGAGCAGTACTTC. Amino acid sequence: CAISPVSSYEQYF.

The chain has TRBV7-2 and TRBJ2-1; 9 bases agree with TRBD1. Per germline, CDR1 SGHTA and CDR2 FQGNSA. The CDR3 has 15 amino acids. J gave up 7 bases and V 3 bases, and 7 bases lay outside the gene matches. In DNA form, the CDR3 reads TGTGCCAGCAGCTTCACCGGGACAGGGAAAAATGAGCAGTTCTTC. Its translation is CASSFTGTGKNEQFF.

The gene calls are TRBV19 and TRBJ2-7; TRBD1 might be the D (5 bases). V lost 4 bases to trimming and J lost 2 bases, with 15 bases between them. CDR3 length: 15 residues. In germline, CDR1 is LNHDA, CDR2 SQIVND (reference sequence). The CDR3 protein is CASSNSPAGTYEQYF. For the CDR3, the DNA is TGTGCCAGTAGTAATTCCCCGGCAGGGACCTACGAGCAGTACTTC.

The chain is built from TRBV7-2 and TRBJ1-2, with D uncertain. Germline V CDR1 and CDR2: SGHTA, FQGNSA. V lost 5 bases and J lost 3, with 13 bases in between. The CDR3 has 14 residues. The CDR3 spells CASSLTLRDYGYTF. The CDR3 DNA reads TGTGCCAGCAGCCTCACGCTGCGGGACTATGGCTACACCTTC. The whole variable domain, remainder taken from reference TRBV7-2 and TRBJ1-2, is GAGVSQSPSNKVTEKGKDVELRCDPISGHTALYWYRQSLGQGLEFLIYFQGNSAPDKSGLPSDRFSAERTGGSVSTLTIQRTQQEDSAVYLCASSLTLRDYGYTFGSGTRLTVV.

This rearrangement joins TRBV7-6 to TRBJ1-3, with a weak D call TRBD1 (6 bases). V lost 3 bases and J 0 bases, leaving 12 bases between the germline ends. The germline V gene has CDR1 SGHVS and CDR2 FNYEAQ. The CDR3 spans 16 residues. The CDR3 bases are TGTGCCAGCAGCTTGGTGAGGGGGATCTCTGGAAACACCATATATTTT. Its protein product is CASSLVRGISGNTIYF.

The chain uses TRBV2 and TRBJ1-2; D gene uncertain. The CDR3 is 12 residues long. V was clipped by 4 bases and J by 7 bases, with 10 bases between them. Germline lookup yields CDR1 SNHLY and CDR2 FYNNEI. CDR3 DNA: TGTGCCAGCAGTGGGTACGGCGGTGGCTACACCTTC. As protein: CASSGYGGGYTF.

This clone was seen only once. The genes are TRBV6-6 and TRBJ1-1; D remains ambiguous. V lost 7 bases, J lost 6 bases, and 12 bases lay in between. Germline loops: CDR1 MNHNY, CDR2 SVGAGI (reference sequence). The CDR3 extends over 12 amino acids. The CDR3 coding sequence is TGTGCCAGCACCCACGAGGGCCCTGAAGCTTTCTTT. It codes for CASTHEGPEAFF.